The following is a T cell receptor beta chain sequence with its context. It has no known antigen specificity. Base quality data are lacking; no much larger clone is found one base away. The CDR3 measures 15 amino acids from cysteine to phenylalanine. Only the CDR3 portion is preserved as DNA: 45 bases, with reading frame beginning at the first base. Relative to germline, V is missing 3 bases and J is missing 5 bases, with 6 bases of the junction outside any gene match. CDR1 and CDR2 are read off the germline V gene as WSHSY and SAAADI. Each collaborating institution followed its own protocols to collect whole blood in K2EDTA tubes. Collaborator samples were shipped for TCRbeta analysis as frozen whole blood, isolated PBMCs, or DNA extracted from either sample type. TCRbeta CDR3 regions were amplified from genomic DNA using the immunoSEQ Assay, a bias-controlled multiplex PCR. Concerning the study's data processing: The number of nucleated cells in each sample was estimated from the amplification of reference gene primers within the assay. To quantify the absolute abundance of each unique TCRbeta CDR3 rearrangement, sequence reads were collapsed and filtered. For each sample, productive Simpson clonality was calculated by taking the square root of Simpson's diversity index across productive rearrangements. TCRdb limited this immuneACCESS table to in-frame rearrangements with V and J called. A share of clones is missing; checked studies link under half to unresolved V genes, and the rest is unexplained. V and J calls and clone size follow that table, whereas D and trimming were derived from the DNA. The sample profile shows more than 65,000 clones; approximately 79% of them were found once. The ten largest make up around 47% of the sample.

This record belongs to a study of blood T cell repertoires in COVID-19 (dated by TCRdb to 2020 to 2021). Study-level background: Samples from collaborators originated in the United States, Italy and Spain and spanned both the acute and convalescent phases of COVID-19. The prospective study material was composed of cDNA or gDNA derived from T cells, B-cell-depleted T cells, or PBMCs. Deeply sampled blood TCRbeta repertoires from subjects exposed to, actively infected with, or recovered from COVID-19 were included in the dataset. The repertoires were made available in a free public database intended to serve as a resource for research on the immune response to SARS-CoV-2. The samples were drawn from the first 160 participants of the ongoing ImmuneRACE study and from more than 1,000 subjects provided by 6 global collaborators. Nearly every sample came with metadata listing a de-identified subject ID, COVID-19 status, age in years and sex. HLA class I and class II types, where available, came from metadata supplied by the sample provider rather than from assay-based typing.

Beyond this particular receptor, the publication reports: Clinical and demographic metadata were provided uncurated, with the amount varying by source and participant.

Rearrangement joined TRBV10-2 to TRBJ2-2; TRBD2 matches 7 bases in the middle. Sequencing input: peripheral blood. This sequence originates from a human donor in a cohort sampled during active COVID-19. CDR3 protein: CASSDLREWTGELFF. The nucleotides read TGCGCCAGCAGTGATCTGCGGGAGTGGACCGGGGAGCTGTTTTTT.